This is a list of T cell receptor beta chains from one sample in a study of OX40 agonist ivuxolimab in advanced cancers. Assay: immunoSEQ multiplex PCR; the TCRdb copy retains only in-frame clones and omits some. The sample has tens of thousands of clones; roughly 94% are singletons. The material sequenced was CD4+ or CD8+ T cells sorted from blood, taken in a trial of the OX40 agonist ivuxolimab. These receptors were collected from an adult with an advanced solid tumor such as melanoma, head and neck, liver or kidney cancer. Each CDR3 is given with its conserved first and last residue. D genes are given only for firm matches. The size entry is marked missing in some rows and otherwise reads once, few, many or a size class.

D	size	V	J	DNA	CDR3
TRBD2	NA	TRBV4-1	TRBJ2-7	TGCGCCAGCAGCCAAGGGGGACTAGCCGGGGGGTCTCTGTACGAGCAGTACTTC	CASSQGGLAGGSLYEQYF
NA	NA	TRBV18	TRBJ2-3	TGTGCCAGCTCATGGGCGGATCGGACAGATACGCAGTATTTT	CASSWADRTDTQYF
NA	NA	TRBV4-2	TRBJ1-1	TGTGCCAGCAGCCAAGAGGGGACCTATGAAGCTTTCTTT	CASSQEGTYEAFF
NA	NA	TRBV4-3	TRBJ2-7	TGCGCCAGCGCTTCTATCCCGGGACTGCGAATCTACGAGCAGTACTTC	CASASIPGLRIYEQYF
NA	NA	TRBV6-5	TRBJ2-7	TGTGCCAGCAGTTACTCCCTCGGAGGCTACGAGCAGTACTTC	CASSYSLGGYEQYF
NA	NA	TRBV7-9	TRBJ2-1	TGTGCCAGCAGCTCGAACACTGGGGGCCTCAACAATGAGCAGTTCTTC	CASSSNTGGLNNEQFF
NA	once	TRBV5-1	TRBJ1-2	TGCGCCAGCAGCCCCCAAGGACATTCACTTGGCTACACCTTC	CASSPQGHSLGYTF
NA	once	TRBV19	TRBJ1-2	TGTGCCAGTAGTAACCTAGAGCAGGGCGTTAACTATGGCTACACCTTC	CASSNLEQGVNYGYTF
NA	NA	TRBV4-3	TRBJ1-6	TGCGCCAGCAGCCACGGAACGCGGTCAAGCTCCTATAATTCACCCCTCCACTTT	CASSHGTRSSSYNSPLHF
NA	NA	TRBV19	TRBJ2-5	TGTGCCAGTAGCCGAACAGGGATGGAGACCCAGTACTTC	CASSRTGMETQYF
NA	NA	TRBV4-3	TRBJ2-3	TGCGCCAGCAGCCAAGATAGGCAGGGTCCTAGCACAGATACGCAGTATTTT	CASSQDRQGPSTDTQYF
TRBD2	NA	TRBV11-2	TRBJ2-5	TGTGCCAGCAGCTACACGAGCGGGGGGGAGACCCAGTACTTC	CASSYTSGGETQYF
NA	NA	TRBV6-4	TRBJ2-3	TGTGCCAGCAGTGACTCGATCGACGGGGGAGATACGCAGTATTTT	CASSDSIDGGDTQYF
TRBD2	NA	TRBV19	TRBJ2-5	TGTGCCAGTACCGCCCTAGCGGGGAAAGAGACCCAGTACTTC	CASTALAGKETQYF
NA	NA	TRBV19	TRBJ1-5	TGTGCCAGTAGCCCCCCCAGCGCCATAGGCAATCAGCCCCAGCATTTT	CASSPPSAIGNQPQHF
NA	NA	TRBV7-6	TRBJ2-1	TGTGCCAGCAGCTTAAAGACTGAGCAGTTCTTC	CASSLKTEQFF